The present entry profiles one T cell receptor (beta chain) with its context. Its antigen remains undetermined. No per-base quality is available; no much larger clone lies one base away. This entry is derived from a study of CD8+CD57+ T cells in acquired aplastic anemia (dated by TCRdb to 2016 to 2019). For the wider study: On average, sorted CD4+ and CD8+ cells yielded about 3 ug of extracted DNA, with a range of roughly 0.18 to 27.4 ug. CD8+CD57+ expansion was defined as a frequency above the mean frequency observed in healthy subjects. Study-level results and caveats: No significant difference in CD8+ Simpson's diversity was found between patients and healthy controls (P=0.060). Although roughly 30 CD8+ CDR3 sequences were shared by patients and controls, these sequences appeared highly expressed in patients and within the immunodominant clones of patients.

Deletion took 7 bases off V and 4 bases off J, with a span of 10 bases between the germline ends. Reading the germline V gene gives CDR1 SGHTA and CDR2 FQGNSA. Counted from cysteine to phenylalanine, this CDR3 has 12 amino acids. CDR3 DNA only is kept here, 36 bases in frame from base 1. Flow cytometry had shown CD8+CD57+ cell expansion in the patients selected for sequencing. Every patient had severe acquired aplastic anemia, diagnosed using the International Study of Aplastic Anemia and Agranulocytosis and Camitta criteria. At the time blood was sampled, none of the patients had received any therapy. In the study, sorted CD4+ and CD8+ blood T cells from patients with severe aplastic anemia and from healthy subjects underwent deep sequencing of TCR repertoires. Patients were enrolled in the USA under clinicaltrials.gov protocols 00001620, 01623167, 00001397, 00071045, 00081523 and 00961064. Ficoll-Paque density gradient centrifugation was used to isolate peripheral blood mononuclear cells. Before DNA was extracted, CD4+ and CD8+ T cells were sorted using either FACS or magnetic beads.

TCR beta VDJ combination and CDR3 sequence profiling used genomic DNA as the template. TCR repertoire sequencing was run on an Illumina HiSeq 2000. Turning to the authors' computational methods: TRBV/TRBJ rearrangement plots, CDR3 size and DJ length profiles, and Simpson's diversity index were used to evaluate the repertoires. The most abundant DNA sequence in the deep sequencing data was taken as the immunodominant clone. CDR3 amino acid sequences were screened for sharing across subjects and compared with published repertoires and the VDJdb database. The public reads were quality trimmed at Q25 with fastp and then assembled into clones with MiXCR by TCRdb, keeping productive beta chains. Rows are unified per CDR3 protein, each entry keeping the most common DNA and genes. The V and J calls shown here were made by TCRdb, not taken from the authors' results. For this sample there are around 220,000 distinct CDR3 sequences; roughly 45% appear just once. The ten most abundant clones make up around 20% of the sample.

The sequencing sample was made of sorted CD4+, CD8+, or CD8+CD57+ T cells (not recorded which) from PBMCs. Here the chain combines TRBV7-2 and TRBJ2-5, with the D gene call left open. This clonotype was obtained from a human donor with aplastic anemia. The CDR3 region reads CASIEVGETQYF. In nucleotide form, the sequence is TGTGCCAGCATCGAGGTCGGAGAGACCCAGTACTTC.